This is a list of T cell receptor beta chains from one sample in a study of immune reconstitution after stem cell transplant in scleroderma. Via MiXCR, TCRdb re-called the RT-PCR reads, giving one row per CDR3 protein. The sample contains approximately 2,400 distinct CDR3 sequences, roughly 10% of which appear only once. Sample collection was performed before or after autologous hematopoietic stem cell transplantation (not recorded which). The receptors come from a female donor with systemic sclerosis. Both conserved end residues are part of each CDR3. Fields, in order: clone size, V gene, D gene, J gene, CDR3 protein, CDR3 DNA. D genes are given only for firm matches. For some rows the clone size is stated as once, few or many, or as a class when expanded; others skip it.

clone size: medium-sized; V gene: TRBV5-1; D gene: -; J gene: TRBJ1-4; CDR3 protein: CASSLVTDEKLFF; CDR3 DNA: TGCGCCAGCAGCTTGGTCACCGATGAAAAACTGTTTTTT
clone size: -; V gene: TRBV20-1; D gene: TRBD1; J gene: TRBJ2-7; CDR3 protein: CSAPGTGNYEQYF; CDR3 DNA: TGCAGTGCTCCCGGGACAGGGAACTACGAGCAGTACTTC
clone size: medium-sized; V gene: TRBV5-4; D gene: TRBD1; J gene: TRBJ1-2; CDR3 protein: CASSHLTGGDGYTF; CDR3 DNA: TGTGCCAGCAGTCATCTGACAGGGGGCGATGGCTACACCTTC
clone size: -; V gene: TRBV4-1; D gene: TRBD1; J gene: TRBJ2-7; CDR3 protein: CASSQDLQGVTYEQYF; CDR3 DNA: TGCGCCAGCAGCCAAGATCTGCAGGGGGTCACCTACGAGCAGTACTTC
clone size: -; V gene: TRBV10-3; D gene: TRBD1; J gene: TRBJ1-5; CDR3 protein: CAISWAGGDQPQHF; CDR3 DNA: TGTGCCATCAGCTGGGCAGGGGGCGACCAGCCCCAGCATTTT
clone size: few; V gene: TRBV7-6; D gene: TRBD1; J gene: TRBJ1-1; CDR3 protein: CASSEDRVTEAFF; CDR3 DNA: TGTGCCAGCAGCGAAGACAGGGTCACTGAAGCTTTCTTT
clone size: -; V gene: TRBV7-9; D gene: -; J gene: TRBJ1-1; CDR3 protein: CASSSGTSNTEAFF; CDR3 DNA: TGTGCCAGCAGCTCCGGGACTTCGAACACTGAAGCTTTCTTT
clone size: medium-sized; V gene: TRBV29-1; D gene: -; J gene: TRBJ1-5; CDR3 protein: CSARDGDSNQPQHF; CDR3 DNA: TGCAGCGCCAGGGACGGAGATAGCAATCAGCCCCAGCATTTT
clone size: large; V gene: TRBV2; D gene: -; J gene: TRBJ1-4; CDR3 protein: CASRRTGEKLFF; CDR3 DNA: TGTGCCAGCAGGCGGACGGGGGAAAAACTGTTTTTT
clone size: medium-sized; V gene: TRBV10-3; D gene: -; J gene: TRBJ2-7; CDR3 protein: CAISESRVGEQYF; CDR3 DNA: TGTGCCATCAGTGAGTCCAGGGTTGGGGAGCAGTACTTC
clone size: -; V gene: TRBV5-1; D gene: TRBD2; J gene: TRBJ2-7; CDR3 protein: CASSPGLAGDREQYF; CDR3 DNA: TGCGCCAGCAGCCCTGGACTAGCGGGAGATCGCGAGCAGTACTTC
clone size: medium-sized; V gene: TRBV20-1; D gene: TRBD1; J gene: TRBJ1-1; CDR3 protein: CSATGTGNTEAFF; CDR3 DNA: TGCAGTGCCACCGGGACAGGGAACACTGAAGCTTTCTTT
clone size: large; V gene: TRBV11-3; D gene: -; J gene: TRBJ1-1; CDR3 protein: CASSLRFDRTSEAFF; CDR3 DNA: TGTGCCAGCAGCTTACGCTTCGACAGGACCTCTGAAGCTTTCTTT
clone size: few; V gene: TRBV29-1; D gene: TRBD1; J gene: TRBJ1-1; CDR3 protein: CSVGGTGSMNTEAFF; CDR3 DNA: TGCAGCGTTGGGGGGACAGGATCTATGAACACTGAAGCTTTCTTT
clone size: few; V gene: TRBV5-1; D gene: TRBD2; J gene: TRBJ2-1; CDR3 protein: CASRTGTSGYEQFF; CDR3 DNA: TGCGCCAGCAGAACCGGGACTAGCGGTTATGAGCAGTTCTTC
clone size: medium-sized; V gene: TRBV5-1; D gene: -; J gene: TRBJ1-2; CDR3 protein: CASSLAEGDGYTF; CDR3 DNA: TGCGCCAGCAGCTTGGCTGAGGGAGATGGCTACACCTTC
clone size: large; V gene: TRBV19; D gene: TRBD1; J gene: TRBJ1-5; CDR3 protein: CASSTGQGAAQPQHF; CDR3 DNA: TGTGCCAGTAGTACTGGTCAGGGGGCGGCTCAGCCCCAGCATTTT
clone size: -; V gene: TRBV20-1; D gene: TRBD2; J gene: TRBJ2-7; CDR3 protein: CSAAPSGGAPYEQYF; CDR3 DNA: TGCAGTGCTGCCCCTAGCGGGGGGGCCCCCTACGAGCAGTACTTC
clone size: few; V gene: TRBV5-1; D gene: TRBD1; J gene: TRBJ2-7; CDR3 protein: CASRPTGGSYEQYF; CDR3 DNA: TGCGCCAGCAGGCCTACAGGGGGCTCCTACGAGCAGTACTTC
clone size: -; V gene: TRBV5-1; D gene: -; J gene: TRBJ2-2; CDR3 protein: CASSLGPGVDTGELFF; CDR3 DNA: TGCGCCAGCAGCTTGGGTCCAGGGGTGGACACCGGGGAGCTGTTTTTT
clone size: -; V gene: TRBV20-1; D gene: -; J gene: TRBJ2-2; CDR3 protein: CSAILVANTGELFF; CDR3 DNA: TGCAGTGCTATCCTAGTGGCGAACACCGGGGAGCTGTTTTTT
clone size: medium-sized; V gene: TRBV6-1; D gene: -; J gene: TRBJ1-5; CDR3 protein: CASSAPDGSNQPQHF; CDR3 DNA: TGTGCCAGCAGTGCCCCGGACGGAAGCAATCAGCCCCAGCATTTT
clone size: medium-sized; V gene: TRBV20-1; D gene: -; J gene: TRBJ2-3; CDR3 protein: CSARSDAFTDTQYF; CDR3 DNA: TGCAGTGCTAGGTCGGACGCTTTCACAGATACGCAGTATTTT
clone size: medium-sized; V gene: TRBV5-4; D gene: -; J gene: TRBJ1-6; CDR3 protein: CASSPTEAYNSPLHF; CDR3 DNA: TGTGCCAGCAGCCCCACAGAGGCCTATAATTCACCCCTCCACTTT
clone size: few; V gene: TRBV27; D gene: -; J gene: TRBJ2-7; CDR3 protein: CASSWGEGSYEQYF; CDR3 DNA: TGTGCCAGCAGTTGGGGGGAAGGGTCCTACGAGCAGTACTTC
clone size: few; V gene: TRBV12-3/TRBV12-4; D gene: TRBD1; J gene: TRBJ2-1; CDR3 protein: CASSRGQDYNEQFF; CDR3 DNA: TGTGCCAGCAGTAGGGGACAGGACTACAATGAGCAGTTCTTC
clone size: -; V gene: TRBV10-3; D gene: -; J gene: TRBJ1-4; CDR3 protein: CAISDGGPSEKLFF; CDR3 DNA: TGTGCCATCAGTGATGGGGGGCCGAGTGAAAAACTGTTTTTT
clone size: large; V gene: TRBV19; D gene: -; J gene: TRBJ2-7; CDR3 protein: CASSMGVGGEQYF; CDR3 DNA: TGTGCCAGTAGTATGGGGGTTGGCGGCGAGCAGTACTTC
clone size: -; V gene: TRBV6-1; D gene: -; J gene: TRBJ1-1; CDR3 protein: CASRAGTASGNTEAFF; CDR3 DNA: TGTGCCAGCAGAGCAGGGACTGCCTCAGGGAACACTGAAGCTTTCTTT
clone size: medium-sized; V gene: TRBV2; D gene: -; J gene: TRBJ2-5; CDR3 protein: CASKWSGGQETQYF; CDR3 DNA: TGTGCCAGCAAATGGTCAGGTGGGCAAGAGACCCAGTACTTC
clone size: -; V gene: TRBV20-1; D gene: TRBD1; J gene: TRBJ1-6; CDR3 protein: CSAGQGQSNSPLHF; CDR3 DNA: TGCAGTGCCGGACAGGGGCAGAGTAATTCACCCCTCCACTTT
clone size: medium-sized; V gene: TRBV20-1; D gene: -; J gene: TRBJ1-1; CDR3 protein: CSARDIDRPNTEAFF; CDR3 DNA: TGCAGTGCTAGAGATATAGACAGACCGAACACTGAAGCTTTCTTT
clone size: few; V gene: TRBV7-9; D gene: -; J gene: TRBJ2-7; CDR3 protein: CASSRGEGDEQYF; CDR3 DNA: TGTGCCAGCAGCCGGGGAGAGGGCGACGAGCAGTACTTC
clone size: medium-sized; V gene: TRBV29-1; D gene: -; J gene: TRBJ1-1; CDR3 protein: CSVEVGTEAFF; CDR3 DNA: TGCAGCGTTGAAGTCGGTACTGAAGCTTTCTTT
clone size: hyperexpanded; V gene: TRBV9; D gene: TRBD1; J gene: TRBJ1-2; CDR3 protein: CASSPGGTYGYTF; CDR3 DNA: TGTGCCAGCAGCCCAGGGGGCACCTATGGCTACACCTTC
clone size: few; V gene: TRBV29-1; D gene: TRBD1; J gene: TRBJ2-4; CDR3 protein: CSVEDPGTGQGANIQYF; CDR3 DNA: TGCAGCGTTGAAGATCCCGGCACGGGACAGGGGGCCAACATTCAGTACTTC
clone size: few; V gene: TRBV5-6; D gene: -; J gene: TRBJ2-7; CDR3 protein: CASSLGGSEQYF; CDR3 DNA: TGTGCCAGCAGCTTGGGTGGGTCCGAGCAGTACTTC
clone size: -; V gene: TRBV15; D gene: TRBD1; J gene: TRBJ1-1; CDR3 protein: CATSFPRDRDTEAFF; CDR3 DNA: TGTGCCACCAGCTTCCCCCGGGACAGGGACACTGAAGCTTTCTTT
clone size: large; V gene: TRBV5-1; D gene: -; J gene: TRBJ2-3; CDR3 protein: CASSLTTDTQYF; CDR3 DNA: TGCGCCAGCAGCTTGACCACAGATACGCAGTATTTT
clone size: -; V gene: TRBV7-2; D gene: TRBD1; J gene: TRBJ1-2; CDR3 protein: CASSLDRDRGLYGYTF; CDR3 DNA: TGTGCCAGCAGCTTAGACCGGGACAGGGGGCTGTATGGCTACACCTTC